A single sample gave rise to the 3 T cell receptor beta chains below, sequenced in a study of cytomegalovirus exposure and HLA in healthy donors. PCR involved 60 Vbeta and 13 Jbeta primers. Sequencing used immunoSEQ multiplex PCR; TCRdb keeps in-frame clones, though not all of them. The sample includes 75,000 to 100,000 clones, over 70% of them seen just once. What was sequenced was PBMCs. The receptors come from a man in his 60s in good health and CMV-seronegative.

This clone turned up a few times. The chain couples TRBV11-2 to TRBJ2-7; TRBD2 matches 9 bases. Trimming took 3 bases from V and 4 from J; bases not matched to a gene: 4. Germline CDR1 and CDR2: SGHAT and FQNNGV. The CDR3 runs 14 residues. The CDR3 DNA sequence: TGTGCCAGCAGCTTGGCGGGAGGGAGGTACGAGCAGTACTTC. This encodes CASSLAGGRYEQYF.

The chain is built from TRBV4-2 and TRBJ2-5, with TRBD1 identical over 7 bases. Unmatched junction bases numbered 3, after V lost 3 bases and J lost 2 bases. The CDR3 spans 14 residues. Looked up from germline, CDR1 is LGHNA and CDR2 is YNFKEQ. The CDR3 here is CASSHFRGQETQYF. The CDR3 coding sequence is TGTGCCAGCAGCCACTTCAGGGGGCAAGAGACCCAGTACTTC.

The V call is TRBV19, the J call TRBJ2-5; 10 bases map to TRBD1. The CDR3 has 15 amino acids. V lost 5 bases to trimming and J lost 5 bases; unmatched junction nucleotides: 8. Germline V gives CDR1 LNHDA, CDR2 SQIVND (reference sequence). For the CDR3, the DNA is TGTGCCAGTAGTGCATACCGGGACAGGGGTGAGACCCAGTACTTC. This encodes CASSAYRDRGETQYF. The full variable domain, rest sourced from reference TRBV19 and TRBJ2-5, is DGGITQSPKYLFRKEGQNVTLSCEQNLNHDAMYWYRQDPGQGLRLIYYSQIVNDFQKGDIAEGYSVSREKKESFPLTVTSAQKNPTAFYLCASSAYRDRGETQYFGPGTRLLVL.